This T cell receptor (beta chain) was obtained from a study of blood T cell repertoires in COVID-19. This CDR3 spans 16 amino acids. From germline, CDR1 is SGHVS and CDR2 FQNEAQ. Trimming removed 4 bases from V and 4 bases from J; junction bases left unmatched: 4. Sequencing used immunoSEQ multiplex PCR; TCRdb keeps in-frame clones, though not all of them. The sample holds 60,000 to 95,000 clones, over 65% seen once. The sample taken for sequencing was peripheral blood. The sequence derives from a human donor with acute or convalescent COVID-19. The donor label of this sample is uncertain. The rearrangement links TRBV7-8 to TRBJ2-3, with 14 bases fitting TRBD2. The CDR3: CASSSTSGRVADTQYF. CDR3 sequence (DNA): TGTGCCAGCAGCTCGACTAGCGGGAGGGTGGCAGATACGCAGTATTTT.